This entry lists 8 T cell receptor beta chains sequenced from one sample in a study of identical twins. TCRdb re-called the 5' RACE reads through MiXCR, storing one row per CDR3 protein. The sample holds roughly 1.6 million distinct CDR3 sequences, about 32% seen once. Sequenced: cord blood. The receptor source for this set is a newborn girl in good health.

The table lists this clonotype with a few counts. V usage is TRBV6-1 and J usage is TRBJ1-2; 9 positions match TRBD1. V dropped 8 bases and J dropped 0; count of bases not matched to a gene: 13. Germline CDR1 is MNHNS and CDR2 is SASEGT. The CDR3 consists of 17 residues. In DNA, the CDR3 is TGTGCCAGCGGTCGATGGACAGGGGCCATAGCTAACTATGGCTACACCTTC. Residues: CASGRWTGAIANYGYTF.

This clonotype has more than one count but fewer than ten. The chain recombines TRBV25-1 with TRBJ2-3; 10 nucleotides agree with TRBD1. The CDR3 loop spans 17 amino acids. Germline V CDR1 and CDR2: MGHDK, SYGVNS. Unmatched junction bases numbered 4, after V lost 1 base and J lost 0 bases. As DNA, the CDR3 is TGTGCCAGCAGTGAATTGACAGGGGGCTTTAGCACAGATACGCAGTATTTT. Amino acids: CASSELTGGFSTDTQYF.

This clonotype was detected only a few times. V is TRBV11-2 and J is TRBJ2-5; D possibly corresponds to TRBD2 (6 bases). This CDR3 comprises 17 residues. CDR1 is SGHAT, CDR2 FQNNGV, per germline. Trimming removed 4 bases from V and 2 bases from J, with 20 bases in between. The CDR3, as DNA: TGTGCCAGCAGCTCTTTTAAGGAACGGGGGAATCAAGAGACCCAGTACTTC. Its protein product is CASSSFKERGNQETQYF.

The chain recombines TRBV12-3 or TRBV12-4 with TRBJ2-7; 9 positions match TRBD1. This CDR3 comprises 13 residues. V shed 8 bases and J 3 bases; nucleotides not matched to a gene: 5. The CDR3 region is CASGGTGFYEQYF. The DNA of the CDR3 is TGTGCCAGCGGAGGGACAGGGTTCTACGAGCAGTACTTC.

Turning to this clonotype: An end of the junction differs from the germline gene, which may be a read error. The chain carries TRBV20-1 and TRBJ2-3; 8 bases agree with TRBD2. The CDR3 has 16 residues. Germline CDR1 reads DFQATT; CDR2 reads SNEGSKA (reference sequence). The CDR3 region has the DNA TGCAGTGCAAGAGATGTTACGGGAGGGCCAACAGATACGCAGTATTTT. It yields the protein CSARDVTGGPTDTQYF.

This clonotype was seen a few times. The gene calls are TRBV6-2 or TRBV6-3 and TRBJ1-1; D is unresolved. The CDR3 contains 14 residues. Germline V CDR1 and CDR2: MNHEY, SVGEGT. Deletions cut 0 bases from V and 4 bases from J, with 9 bases between. CDR3 sequence reads: CASSYSNMGTEAFF. The CDR3 DNA reads as TGTGCCAGCAGTTACTCAAATATGGGCACTGAAGCTTTCTTT.

V gene TRBV20-1 combines with J gene TRBJ2-1; TRBD2 aligns across 7 bases. There are 16 residues in the CDR3. The J segment lost 1 base and the V segment lost 1 base, leaving 7 bases of the junction unmatched. Germline V gene data show CDR1 as DFQATT and CDR2 as SNEGSKA (reference sequence). The CDR3 region is CSARGLRAGSYNEQFF. The CDR3 nucleotides read TGCAGTGCTAGAGGCCTTCGAGCGGGATCCTACAATGAGCAGTTCTTC.

This clonotype was seen only a few times. The chain couples TRBV6-5 to TRBJ1-4, with TRBD1 identical over 7 bases. CDR3 length: 13 residues. Germline V gene lookup returns CDR1 MNHEY and CDR2 SVGAGI. V was clipped by 6 bases and J by 10 bases; unmatched bases: 8. CDR3 nucleotide sequence: TGTGCCAGCAGGCGGGACAGTGCGGGAAAACTGTTTTTT. Protein sequence: CASRRDSAGKLFF.